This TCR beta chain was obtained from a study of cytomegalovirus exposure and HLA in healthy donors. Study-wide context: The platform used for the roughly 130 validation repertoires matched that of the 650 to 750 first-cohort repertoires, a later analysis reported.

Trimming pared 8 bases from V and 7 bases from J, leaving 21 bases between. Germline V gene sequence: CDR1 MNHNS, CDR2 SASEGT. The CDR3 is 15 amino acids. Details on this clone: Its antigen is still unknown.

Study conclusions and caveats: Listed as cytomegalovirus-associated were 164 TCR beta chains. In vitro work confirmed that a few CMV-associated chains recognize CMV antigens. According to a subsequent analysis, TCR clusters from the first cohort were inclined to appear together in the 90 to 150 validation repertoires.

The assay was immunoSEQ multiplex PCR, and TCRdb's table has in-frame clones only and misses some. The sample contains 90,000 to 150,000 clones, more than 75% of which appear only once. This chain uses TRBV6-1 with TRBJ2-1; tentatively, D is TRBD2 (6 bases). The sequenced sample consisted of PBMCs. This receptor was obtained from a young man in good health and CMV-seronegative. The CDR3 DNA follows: TGTGCCAGCCTCCCCGTGCTCTCCGGGGGTAATGAGCAGTTCTTC. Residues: CASLPVLSGGNEQFF.